This entry lists 8 T cell receptor beta chains sequenced from one sample in a study of T cell responses to AZD1222 COVID-19 vaccine. Profiled with immunoSEQ multiplex PCR; TCRdb holds only in-frame clones, not every one. The profile shows about 99,000 clones, roughly 90% of them singletons. Sequencing was performed on peripheral blood, taken 28 days after the second AZD1222 dose. These receptors all come from an adult who received the AZD1222 COVID-19 vaccine.

The chain is built from TRBV28 and TRBJ2-7; perhaps D is TRBD1 or TRBD2 (5 bases each). The CDR3 is 15 amino acids. The ends were cut back, 6 bases at V and 0 bases at J, with 15 bases in the middle. Germline loops: CDR1 MDHEN, CDR2 SYDVKM. CDR3 in DNA: TGTGCCAGCAGGTCCAATAAGGGGAGCTCCTACGAGCAGTACTTC. Protein product: CASRSNKGSSYEQYF.

The V and J genes are TRBV7-9 and TRBJ1-4; possible D gene TRBD1, 5 bases. V was trimmed by 2 bases and J by 8 bases, leaving 9 bases between them. This CDR3 spans 13 amino acids. Germline CDR1 SEHNR, CDR2 FQNEAQ (reference sequence). CDR3 region: CASSLPGLEKLFF. CDR3 in DNA: TGTGCCAGCAGCTTACCAGGGTTGGAAAAACTGTTTTTT.

The V call is TRBV2, the J call TRBJ1-2; possibly TRBD1 for D (6 bases). Germline V lookup: CDR1 SNHLY, CDR2 FYNNEI. The V end was cut by 7 bases, the J end by 2 bases, with 17 bases between. This CDR3 has 15 residues. The CDR3 nucleotides read TGTGCCAGCATTCGGGGGGGCCCAGCAAACTATGGCTACACCTTC. Translation: CASIRGGPANYGYTF.

This chain joins TRBV19 and TRBJ1-4; TRBD1 agrees at 9 bases. The CDR3 has 16 amino acids. The V and J ends lost 5 bases and 2 bases, in that order; junction bases with no gene match: 6. CDR1 is LNHDA and CDR2 is SQIVND in the germline V gene (reference sequence). The CDR3 sequence is CASSGGTGTTNEKLFF. The CDR3 DNA reads TGTGCCAGTAGTGGAGGGACAGGGACCACTAATGAAAAACTGTTTTTT. The full variable domain, rest sourced from reference TRBV19 and TRBJ1-4, is DGGITQSPKYLFRKEGQNVTLSCEQNLNHDAMYWYRQDPGQGLRLIYYSQIVNDFQKGDIAEGYSVSREKKESFPLTVTSAQKNPTAFYLCASSGGTGTTNEKLFFGSGTQLSVL.

V usage is TRBV11-2 and J usage is TRBJ2-3, with 7 nucleotides matching TRBD2. The germline gives CDR1 SGHAT, CDR2 FQNNGV. The V gene end was trimmed by 5 bases and the J gene end by 5 bases; junction bases not matched to a gene: 16. The CDR3 runs 17 residues. The CDR3 loop is CASSEREAGRVIDTQYF. DNA of the CDR3: TGTGCCAGCAGCGAAAGAGAGGCGGGGAGGGTGATAGATACGCAGTATTTT. Supplemented by reference TRBV11-2 and TRBJ2-3, the full variable domain reads EAGVAQSPRYKIIEKRQSVAFWCNPISGHATLYWYQQILGQGPKLLIQFQNNGVVDDSQLPKDRFSAERLKGVDSTLKIQPAKLEDSAVYLCASSEREAGRVIDTQYFGPGTRLTVL.

This sequence joins TRBV10-2 and TRBJ2-3; TRBD2 is a possible D gene (6 bases). Trimming cost V 6 bases and J 2 bases, with 15 bases left between them. The CDR3 extends over 15 amino acids. Germline V lookup: CDR1 WSHSY, CDR2 SAAADI. The CDR3 DNA follows: TGCGCCAGCAGGGGAGGCAGGGTCGACACAGATACGCAGTATTTT. Its protein product is CASRGGRVDTDTQYF.

This chain joins TRBV6-5 and TRBJ1-1, with D hard to call. This CDR3 has 15 residues. Germline V gene sequence: CDR1 MNHEY, CDR2 SVGAGI. V lost 7 bases, J lost 7 bases, and 22 bases lay in between. The CDR3 sequence is CASTPETRIVGEAFF. DNA for the CDR3: TGTGCCAGCACCCCCGAGACACGTATCGTCGGTGAAGCTTTCTTT.

The rearrangement uses TRBV12-3 or TRBV12-4 and TRBJ1-5; D is undetermined. Trimming removed 5 bases from V and 4 bases from J, with 6 bases in between. The length of the CDR3 is 12 residues. The CDR3 here is CASSPLNQPQHF. CDR3 coding DNA: TGTGCCAGCAGTCCCTTGAATCAGCCCCAGCATTTT.